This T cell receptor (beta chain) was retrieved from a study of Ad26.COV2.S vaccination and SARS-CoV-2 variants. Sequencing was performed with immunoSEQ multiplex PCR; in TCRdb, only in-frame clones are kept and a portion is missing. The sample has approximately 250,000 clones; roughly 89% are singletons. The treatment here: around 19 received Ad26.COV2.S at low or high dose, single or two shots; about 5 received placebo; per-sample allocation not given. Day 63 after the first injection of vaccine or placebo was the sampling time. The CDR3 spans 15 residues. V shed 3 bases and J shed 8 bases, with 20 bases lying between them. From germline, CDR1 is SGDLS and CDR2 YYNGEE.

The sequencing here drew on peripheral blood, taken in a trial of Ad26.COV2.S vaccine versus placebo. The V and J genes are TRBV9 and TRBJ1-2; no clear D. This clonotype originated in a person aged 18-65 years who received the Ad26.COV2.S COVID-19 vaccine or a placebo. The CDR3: CASSASPGHLMGYTF. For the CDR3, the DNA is TGTGCCAGCAGCGCTTCGCCGGGCCACCTTATGGGCTACACCTTC.